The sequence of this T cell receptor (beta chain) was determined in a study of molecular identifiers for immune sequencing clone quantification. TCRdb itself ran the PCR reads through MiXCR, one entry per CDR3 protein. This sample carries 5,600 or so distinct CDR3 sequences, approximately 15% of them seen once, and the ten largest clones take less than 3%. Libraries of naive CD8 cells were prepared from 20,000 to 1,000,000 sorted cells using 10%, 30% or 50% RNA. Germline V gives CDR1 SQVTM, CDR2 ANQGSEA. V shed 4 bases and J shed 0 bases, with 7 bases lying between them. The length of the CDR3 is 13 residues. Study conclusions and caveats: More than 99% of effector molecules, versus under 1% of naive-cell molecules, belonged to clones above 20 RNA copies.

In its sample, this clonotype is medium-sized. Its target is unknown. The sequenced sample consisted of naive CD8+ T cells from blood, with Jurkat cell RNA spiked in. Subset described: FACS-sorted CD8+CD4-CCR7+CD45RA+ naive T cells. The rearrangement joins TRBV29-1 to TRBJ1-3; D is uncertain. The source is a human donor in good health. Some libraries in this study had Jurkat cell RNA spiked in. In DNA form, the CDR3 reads TGCAGCGTTGGTCGGAGCTCTGGAAACACCATATATTTT. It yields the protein CSVGRSSGNTIYF.